This T cell receptor (beta chain) was documented in a study of blood T cells in healthy people across ages. General observations from the study: The study found more naive CD4+ cells and higher diversity in long-lived than aged donors.

Concerning this clonotype: The antigen is unknown. An end of the junction differs from the germline gene, which may be a read error.

Next came a second PCR, run for roughly 6 to 11 cycles, which used a sample-barcoded 5' primer along with a J-beta primer mix. A minimum of 2.5 million CDR3-containing paired-end reads was obtained for each sample. Using its own MiXCR run on the 5' RACE reads, TCRdb lists one record per CDR3 protein. Here the sample spans 790,000 or so distinct CDR3 sequences, around 50% being singletons. The study recruited healthy Caucasian donors from Russia who were aged about 6 to 90. Peripheral blood from each donor was collected in a volume of approximately 9.2 milliliters. Sequenced material: blood. The TCR comes from an elderly man in good health.

The CDR3 protein is CAGSFQGTAQYF. CDR3 nucleotides: TGTGCCGGCAGTTTTCAGGGGACGGCCCAGTACTTC. This rearrangement joins TRBV12-3 or TRBV12-4 to TRBJ2-5, with D possibly being TRBD1 (6 bases). The CDR3 is 12 amino acids.